The 16 T cell receptor beta chains listed next were all sequenced from one sample in a study of T cell responses to AZD1222 COVID-19 vaccine. Method: immunoSEQ multiplex PCR; TCRdb's copy keeps in-frame clones and lacks some. The sample holds 150,000 to 200,000 clones, around 93% seen once. This specimen consisted of peripheral blood, obtained on day 0 of AZD1222 vaccination. These receptors all come from an adult in good health.

This clone was picked up one time. The genes are TRBV7-3 and TRBJ1-2; the D is unclear. The CDR3 runs to 10 residues. Trimming cost V 5 bases and J 7 bases, with 5 bases left between them. CDR1 is SGHTA, CDR2 FQGTGA, per germline. CDR3 amino acids: CASSPRGYTF. The CDR3 DNA is TGTGCCAGCAGCCCCCGTGGCTACACCTTC.

The J gene is TRBJ1-5, the V gene TRBV7-6; 9 nucleotides line up with TRBD1. Germline-derived CDR1 and CDR2 are SGHVS and FNYEAQ. This CDR3 is built from 16 residues. V lost 4 bases to trimming and J lost 7 bases; unmatched junction nucleotides: 11. The CDR3 sequence is CASSSQSGQGFQPQHF. CDR3 DNA: TGTGCCAGCAGCTCCCAGTCGGGACAGGGCTTCCAGCCCCAGCATTTT.

V usage is TRBV2 and J usage is TRBJ1-2, with 9 positions matching TRBD1. CDR1 and CDR2 from the germline V gene are SNHLY and FYNNEI. The CDR3 has 21 amino acids. Trimming took 0 bases from V and 5 from J; bases not matched to a gene: 22. CDR3 DNA: TGTGCCAGCAGTGAAGCTCCGGTGGGGAGCGAGAAACAGGGGGCGGGGTATGGCTACACCTTC. Translating gives CASSEAPVGSEKQGAGYGYTF.

This rearrangement joins TRBV5-1 to TRBJ1-1; D gene unclear. The CDR3 loop spans 14 amino acids. Germline assignment: CDR1 SGHRS and CDR2 YFSETQ. Trimming shortened V by 0 bases and J by 5 bases, and 11 bases separated the two germline ends. The CDR3 DNA is TGCGCCAGCAGCTTGGGGGTCGTGGGAACTGAAGCTTTCTTT. This codes for CASSLGVVGTEAFF.

The V call is TRBV7-8, the J call TRBJ1-4, with 8 bases matching TRBD1. V dropped 5 bases and J dropped 0; count of bases not matched to a gene: 11. The CDR3 runs to 18 residues. Germline CDR1 is SGHVS and CDR2 is FQNEAQ. The CDR3 loop is CASSRPPGQVATNEKLFF. The CDR3 coding sequence is TGTGCCAGCAGCCGCCCTCCGGGACAGGTGGCAACTAATGAAAAACTGTTTTTT.

The V gene is TRBV7-2, the J gene TRBJ2-3; unclear D gene. V was clipped by 5 bases and J by 2 bases, with 14 bases between them. The CDR3 consists of 15 residues. Germline V gives CDR1 SGHTA, CDR2 FQGNSA. The CDR3 reads CASSPLGGNTDTQYF. CDR3 DNA: TGTGCCAGCAGCCCACTTGGCGGAAACACAGATACGCAGTATTTT.

J is TRBJ1-2 and V is TRBV30; 7 bases map to TRBD1. CDR3 length: 13 amino acids. CDR1 is GTSNPN and CDR2 is SVGIG in the germline V gene (reference sequence). V dropped 2 bases and J dropped 1; count of bases not matched to a gene: 1. CDR3 DNA sequence: TGTGCCTGGAGTACAGGGGATAACTATGGCTACACCTTC. It translates to CAWSTGDNYGYTF.

The genes are TRBV19 and TRBJ2-1, with D tentatively TRBD2 (6 bases). This CDR3 is 17 amino acids long. Germline assignment: CDR1 LNHDA and CDR2 SQIVND (reference sequence). V shed 0 bases and J shed 4 bases, with 16 bases lying between them. In DNA form, the CDR3 reads TGTGCCAGTAGTATAGATCTTGTGGGACTGTCTTACAATGAGCAGTTCTTC. Translated, it gives CASSIDLVGLSYNEQFF. Together with reference TRBV19 and TRBJ2-1, the CDR3 gives the full variable domain: DGGITQSPKYLFRKEGQNVTLSCEQNLNHDAMYWYRQDPGQGLRLIYYSQIVNDFQKGDIAEGYSVSREKKESFPLTVTSAQKNPTAFYLCASSIDLVGLSYNEQFFGPGTRLTVL.

The rearrangement joins TRBV11-2 to TRBJ1-2, with no clear D. The V end lost 5 bases, the J end lost 8 bases, and 15 bases lay between the germline ends. CDR1 is SGHAT, CDR2 FQNNGV, per germline. This CDR3 comprises 13 residues. Here the CDR3 reads CASSPHTLGGYTF. The CDR3 nucleotides are TGTGCCAGCAGCCCCCATACATTAGGCGGCTACACCTTC.

The chain links TRBV20-1 to TRBJ1-5, with 8 bases fitting TRBD1. V lost 3 bases and J lost 4; bases outside the gene matches: 11. The CDR3 extends over 16 amino acids. Germline loops: CDR1 DFQATT, CDR2 SNEGSKA (reference sequence). CDR3 region: CSASRSGGAVNQPQHF. The CDR3 DNA follows: TGCAGTGCTAGTCGGTCAGGGGGCGCGGTAAATCAGCCCCAGCATTTT.

In this sample, this clone turned up once. The genes are TRBV20-1 and TRBJ1-1, with D possibly matching TRBD1 (6 bases). V was trimmed by 3 bases and J by 3 bases, leaving 11 bases between them. Germline values: CDR1 DFQATT, CDR2 SNEGSKA (reference sequence). The CDR3 contains 13 residues. The CDR3 loop is CSASRGGDTEAFF. Written as DNA, the CDR3 is TGCAGTGCTAGTAGGGGGGGAGACACTGAAGCTTTCTTT.

In this sample, this clone turned up a few times. The chain links TRBV19 to TRBJ1-5; 9 bases are shared with TRBD1. The V and J ends lost 5 bases and 2 bases, in that order; junction bases with no gene match: 10. CDR1 LNHDA and CDR2 SQIVND come from the germline V gene (reference sequence). This CDR3 contains 17 residues. CDR3 protein: CASSSTPTGGGNQPQHF. Written as DNA, the CDR3 is TGTGCCAGTAGTTCAACTCCGACAGGGGGGGGCAATCAGCCCCAGCATTTT. The variable domain in full, with the rest retrieved from reference TRBV19 and TRBJ1-5, is DGGITQSPKYLFRKEGQNVTLSCEQNLNHDAMYWYRQDPGQGLRLIYYSQIVNDFQKGDIAEGYSVSREKKESFPLTVTSAQKNPTAFYLCASSSTPTGGGNQPQHFGDGTRLSIL.

The chain links TRBV4-1 to TRBJ1-6; the D gene is possibly TRBD1 (5 bases). Germline CDR1 and CDR2: MGHRA and YSYEKL. The V end was cut by 4 bases, the J end by 7 bases, with 11 bases between. The CDR3 consists of 14 residues. The CDR3: CASSLPTENSPLHF. DNA for the CDR3: TGCGCCAGCAGCCTACCGACAGAGAATTCACCCCTCCACTTT.

The chain combines TRBV11-2 with TRBJ2-1; 7 bases agree with TRBD2. Germline CDR1 reads SGHAT; CDR2 reads FQNNGV. With V trimmed by 0 bases and J by 7 bases, 3 bases remained unmatched. CDR3 length: 14 amino acids. The CDR3 nucleotides read TGTGCCAGCAGCTTAGATGGGAGGGCTAATGAGCAGTTCTTC. Encoded protein: CASSLDGRANEQFF.

The chain joins TRBV28 to TRBJ2-5; D is ambiguous. CDR1 is MDHEN and CDR2 is SYDVKM in the germline V gene. The length of the CDR3 is 15 residues. V was cut by 3 bases and J by 1 base, with 12 bases left in between. CDR3 bases: TGTGCCAGCAGTTTGAATCTCTACGGCCAAGAGACCCAGTACTTC. Its translation is CASSLNLYGQETQYF. The full variable domain, its missing parts supplied by reference TRBV28 and TRBJ2-5, is DVKVTQSSRYLVKRTGEKVFLECVQDMDHENMFWYRQDPGLGLRLIYFSYDVKMKEKGDIPEGYSVSREKKERFSLILESASTNQTSMYLCASSLNLYGQETQYFGPGTRLLVL.

The chain has TRBV7-2 and TRBJ2-7; 9 nucleotides match TRBD2. CDR3 length: 13 amino acids. The trim removed 0 bases at V and 7 bases at J, leaving 1 base unmatched. CDR1 SGHTA and CDR2 FQGNSA come from the germline V gene. CDR3 sequence: CASSLAGLAEQYF. CDR3 coding DNA: TGTGCCAGCAGCTTAGCCGGACTAGCGGAGCAGTACTTC.